This T cell receptor beta chain was identified in a study of cytomegalovirus exposure and HLA in healthy donors. Vbeta (60) and Jbeta (13) primers were used in the PCR. Clones were read by immunoSEQ multiplex PCR, and TCRdb kept only the in-frame ones, dropping some. This table has some 160,000 clones, around 72% appearing once. In regard to this clone: What it binds is not known.

Whole-study findings and limits: Earlier analysis found most TCR beta V segments productive about 87% or about 30% of the time.

The CDR3 runs 14 residues. Between the trimmed V and J ends, which lost 1 base and 7 bases, there was a span of 14 bases. Germline CDR1 is PRHDT and CDR2 is FYEKMQ (reference sequence). Source material: PBMCs. The genes are TRBV13 and TRBJ2-7, with D perhaps matching TRBD1 (7 bases). The TCR sequence derives from a man in his forties or fifties in good health and CMV-seronegative. CDR3 in amino acids: CASSLVRGAREQYF. CDR3 nucleotides: TGTGCCAGCAGCTTAGTCAGGGGGGCCCGAGAGCAGTACTTC. The full variable domain, its missing parts supplied by reference TRBV13 and TRBJ2-7, is AAGVIQSPRHLIKEKRETATLKCYPIPRHDTVYWYQQGPGQDPQFLISFYEKMQSDKGSIPDRFSAQQFSDYHSELNMSSLELGDSALYFCASSLVRGAREQYFGPGTRLTVT.